This T cell receptor (beta chain) was sequenced in a study of blood T cell repertoires in COVID-19 (dated by TCRdb to about 2020). Describing the broader study: The collaborator samples originated in the United States, Italy and Spain and spanned the acute and convalescent phases of COVID-19. Nearly every sample came with metadata listing a de-identified subject ID, COVID-19 status, age in years and sex. Where available, HLA class I and class II types were taken from metadata supplied by the sample provider and were not determined by assay-based typing. A freely available public database, intended as a resource for researchers studying the immune response to SARS-CoV-2, is where the repertoires were released. Deeply sampled blood TCRbeta repertoires from subjects exposed to, actively infected with, or recovered from COVID-19 were included in the dataset. The material from the prospective study consisted of cDNA or gDNA derived from T cells, B-cell-depleted T cells, or PBMCs. Samples came from the ongoing ImmuneRACE study (first 160 participants) plus 1,254 subjects from 6 global collaborators.

TCRbeta CDR3 regions were amplified from genomic DNA by means of the immunoSEQ Assay, a bias-controlled multiplex PCR. The study's processing was this. The number of nucleated cells in each sample was estimated by amplification of reference gene primers within the assay. Sequence reads were collapsed and filtered to measure the absolute abundance of every unique TCRbeta CDR3 rearrangement. For each sample, productive Simpson clonality was calculated as the square root of Simpson's diversity index across productive rearrangements. TCRdb re-hosts the immuneACCESS table, in-frame sequences only. Its copies lack some clones; in the studies checked, an unresolved V gene accounts for under half of them, and the cause for the rest is not known. That table is the source of V, J and clone size, and D and trimming were worked out from the DNA. Counted in this sample were 150,000 to 190,000 clones; 80% to 90% of them appeared once. Around 15% of the sample goes to the ten largest clones.

Beyond this particular receptor, the publication reports: The quantity of clinical and demographic metadata differed by source and by participant and was supplied without curation.

The collaborating institutions used their own protocols to collect whole blood in K2EDTA tubes. For TCRbeta analysis, collaborators shipped samples in one of three forms: frozen whole blood, isolated PBMCs, or DNA extracted from either of those sample types. The CDR3 has 16 amino acids, counting the end cysteine and phenylalanine. Left in the record is the CDR3 DNA by itself, 48 bases read in frame from the first base. Relative to germline, V is 2 bases shorter and J is 4 bases shorter, with 18 bases between their ends. Reading the germline V gene (reference sequence) gives CDR1 LNHDA and CDR2 SQIVND. Concerning this clone: This receptor's antigen is unknown. Qualities for individual bases were not recorded, and no much larger clone is one base off.

The sequencing sample was made of peripheral blood. The chain couples TRBV19 to TRBJ2-7; the D gene is perhaps TRBD1, on 5 matching bases. This sequence was found in a woman aged 35 to 49 with acute or convalescent COVID-19. The CDR3 protein: CASSINHRDSWYEQYF. The DNA reads as follows: TGTGCCAGTAGTATAAACCATCGCGACAGTTGGTACGAGCAGTACTTC.